Below are 18 T cell receptor beta chains sequenced from a single sample in a study of blood T cell repertoires in COVID-19. The repertoire was sequenced with immunoSEQ multiplex PCR; TCRdb's copy has only in-frame clones and lacks some. Of 300,000 to 400,000 clones in the sample, about nine tenths are singletons; the top ten hold roughly 6%. The sample comprised peripheral blood. Receptor source: a woman aged 45-65 years with COVID-19, enrolled during active disease.

The chain uses TRBV24-1 and TRBJ2-1; 12 positions match TRBD2. From germline, CDR1 is KGHDR and CDR2 SFDVKD. Unmatched junction bases numbered 10, after V lost 4 bases and J lost 13 bases. The CDR3 is 15 residues long. The CDR3 is CATSEMTSGRWEQFF. In DNA, the CDR3 is TGTGCCACCAGTGAAATGACTAGCGGGAGATGGGAACAGTTCTTC.

This sequence joins TRBV5-4 and TRBJ1-4; D unclear. CDR3 length: 15 amino acids. V lost 2 bases to trimming and J lost 4 bases, with 12 bases between them. Germline V CDR1 and CDR2: SGHNT, YYREEE (reference sequence). The CDR3 DNA is TGTGCCAGCAGCTTTTTTGGCCACGATAATGAAAAACTGTTTTTT. Translating it yields CASSFFGHDNEKLFF.

This clone was seen a few times. V and J are TRBV4-3 and TRBJ2-1, with 14 bases lining up with TRBD2. Germline CDR1 is LGHNA and CDR2 is YSLEER. The CDR3 totals 19 residues. Trimming cost V 0 bases and J 9 bases; bases outside gene matches: 13. CDR3 sequence (DNA): TGCGCCAGCAGCCAAGATTTCGGGACTAGCGGGAGCGCTACTACTGAGCAGTTCTTC. Encoded protein: CASSQDFGTSGSATTEQFF.

The J gene is TRBJ2-1, the V gene TRBV4-1, with D possibly TRBD2 on 5 matching bases. Trimming pared 0 bases from V and 1 base from J, leaving 16 bases between. The CDR3 spans 18 residues. Germline CDR1 MGHRA, CDR2 YSYEKL. The CDR3 region has the DNA TGCGCCAGCAGCCAAGAGGGCGGAAGAGGGTGGTCCTACAATGAGCAGTTCTTC. Its translation is CASSQEGGRGWSYNEQFF.

This clone was counted once. This rearrangement joins TRBV19 to TRBJ2-1, with 7 bases aligning to TRBD1. This CDR3 region has 15 residues. With V trimmed by 9 bases and J by 4 bases, 12 bases remained unmatched. Germline V gene sequence: CDR1 LNHDA, CDR2 SQIVND (reference sequence). The CDR3: CASRRTGTDYNEQFF. CDR3 bases: TGTGCCAGCCGCCGCACCGGGACAGATTACAATGAGCAGTTCTTC.

The chain is built from TRBV27 and TRBJ1-6; TRBD1 might be the D (6 bases). The CDR3 is 16 amino acids. Germline-derived CDR1 and CDR2 are MNHEY and SMNVEV (reference sequence). V was clipped by 6 bases and J by 0 bases, with 12 bases between them. The CDR3 reads CASRDSPSSYNSPLHF. In DNA form, the CDR3 reads TGTGCCAGCAGGGACAGCCCGAGCTCCTATAATTCACCCCTCCACTTT.

The chain recombines TRBV6-5 with TRBJ2-7; D is unclear. From germline, CDR1 is MNHEY and CDR2 SVGAGI. The CDR3 covers 13 residues. CDR3 amino acids: CAVRTDESYEQYF. CDR3 in DNA: TGTGCAGTCAGAACAGATGAATCTTACGAGCAGTACTTC.

The chain has TRBV7-2 and TRBJ2-1, with TRBD2 matching over 7 bases. The CDR3 is 15 amino acids. The V gene end was trimmed by 1 base and the J gene end by 2 bases; junction bases not matched to a gene: 2. Per the germline V gene, CDR1 is SGHTA and CDR2 is FQGNSA. CDR3 DNA: TGTGCCAGCAGCTTAGTGACTAGCACCTACAATGAGCAGTTCTTC. It yields the protein CASSLVTSTYNEQFF.

Only one count was recorded for this clone. The rearrangement links TRBV29-1 to TRBJ2-7; D is unclear. Germline V CDR1 and CDR2: SQVTM, ANQGSEA. Trimming removed 0 bases at V and 0 bases at J, with 9 bases between. The CDR3 covers 14 residues. In DNA, the CDR3 is TGCAGCGTTGAAGATGCAGTTACCTCCTACGAGCAGTACTTC. Protein sequence: CSVEDAVTSYEQYF.

CDR3 coding DNA: TGTGCCAGCAGCTCCCGGGACAGCCACTTCACTAACTATGGCTACACCTTC. This encodes CASSSRDSHFTNYGYTF. This rearrangement joins TRBV7-3 to TRBJ1-2; 7 bases agree with TRBD1. V dropped 4 bases and J dropped 0; count of bases not matched to a gene: 11. This CDR3 is built from 17 residues. Germline loops: CDR1 SGHTA, CDR2 FQGTGA.

The rearrangement uses TRBV29-1 and TRBJ1-2, with D perhaps matching TRBD1 (6 bases). The CDR3 is made up of 12 amino acids. Trimming pared 6 bases from V and 6 bases from J, leaving 14 bases between. Looked up from germline, CDR1 is SQVTM and CDR2 is ANQGSEA. The CDR3 sequence is CSVAGAEHGYTF. The CDR3, as DNA: TGCAGCGTAGCAGGGGCAGAGCATGGCTACACCTTC.

The rearrangement uses TRBV6-6 and TRBJ1-1; D perhaps matches TRBD1 (6 bases). Germline V CDR1 and CDR2: MNHNY, SVGAGI (reference sequence). The CDR3 length is 13 residues. V was cut by 5 bases and J by 5 bases, with 12 bases left in between. The CDR3 DNA sequence: TGTGCCAGCAGTCGATCACAGGGAACTGAAGCTTTCTTT. Residues: CASSRSQGTEAFF.

The V call is TRBV9, the J call TRBJ2-1, with D perhaps matching TRBD2 (5 bases). The V gene lost 0 bases and the J gene lost 4 bases, with 11 bases spanning the gap. This CDR3 has 15 amino acids. Germline lookup yields CDR1 SGDLS and CDR2 YYNGEE. CDR3 sequence: CASSVDGSGYNEQFF. The DNA for the CDR3 is TGTGCCAGCAGCGTAGATGGGTCGGGGTACAATGAGCAGTTCTTC.

The chain recombines TRBV3-1 (or the pseudogene TRBV3-2) with TRBJ2-7; weak D call: TRBD2 (5 bases). This CDR3 contains 18 residues. Looked up from germline, CDR1 is LGHDT and CDR2 is YNNKEL (reference sequence). V was shortened by 1 base and J by 0 bases, with 19 bases between the two germline ends. In DNA form, the CDR3 reads TGTGCCAGCAGCCAAGGGGGTTATGGCGGGTATACCTCCTACGAGCAGTACTTC. Protein: CASSQGGYGGYTSYEQYF.

The V and J genes are TRBV18 and TRBJ2-1; perhaps TRBD1 as D (6 bases). The CDR3 is made up of 14 amino acids. The V end lost 8 bases, the J end lost 3 bases, and 14 bases lay between the germline ends. Germline CDR1 reads KGHSH; CDR2 reads LQKENI. CDR3 protein: CASVLQGLYNEQFF. The CDR3 DNA reads as TGTGCCAGCGTACTACAGGGTCTCTACAATGAGCAGTTCTTC.

This chain connects TRBV29-1 to TRBJ2-5; no clear D gene. The V gene's germline CDR1 is SQVTM and CDR2 ANQGSEA. CDR3 length equals 14 residues. V shed 1 base and J shed 0 bases, with 9 bases lying between them. In nucleotides, the CDR3 is TGCAGCGTTGAAGGGTTAGAGTACCAAGAGACCCAGTACTTC. Protein product: CSVEGLEYQETQYF.

The J gene is TRBJ2-1, the V gene TRBV5-8, with 9 bases identical to TRBD1. Trimming removed 4 bases from V and 0 bases from J; junction bases left unmatched: 5. The CDR3 sequence is 16 residues long. The germline V gene has CDR1 SGHTS and CDR2 YDEGEE. CDR3 sequence reads: CASSPGTGSSYNEQFF. CDR3 DNA: TGTGCCAGCAGCCCGGGGACAGGGAGCTCCTACAATGAGCAGTTCTTC.

The gene calls are TRBV5-1 and TRBJ2-2, with a weak D call TRBD1 (5 bases). The CDR3 is made up of 15 amino acids. Germline lookup yields CDR1 SGHRS and CDR2 YFSETQ. V was pared by 2 bases and J by 0 bases, with 8 bases between. The CDR3 sequence is CASSFDSANTGELFF. CDR3 coding DNA: TGCGCCAGCAGCTTTGACAGCGCGAACACCGGGGAGCTGTTTTTT.